The rows below give T cell receptor beta chains drawn from one sample of a study of T cell changes during pregnancy in multiple sclerosis. Sequenced by immunoSEQ multiplex PCR; TCRdb stores in-frame clones only, minus some. This table holds 29,000 or so clones, approximately 89% found once. Sequences were derived from CD8+ T cells from peripheral blood mononuclear cells, sampled after pregnancy. These receptors all stem from a female donor with multiple sclerosis, enrolled in a pregnancy study. The CDR3 runs from the conserved cysteine through the conserved F or W. D genes are given only for firm matches. Expanded clones are given a class, and other clones once, few, many or no size at all.

cdr3_nt cdr3_aa d_call clone_size v_call cdr3_length j_call
TGTGCCAGCAGGGAGTGGAAAACTACGAGGGACGAGCAGTACTTC CASREWKTTRDEQYF . . TRBV2 15 TRBJ2-7
TGTGCCAGCAGTTTTCGGCCAGGGGGCGACCAGCCCCAGCATTTT CASSFRPGGDQPQHF TRBD1 . TRBV27 15 TRBJ1-5
TGTGCCAGCAGCTTTGTGGACGGACTTTCTGGGGCCAACGTCCTGACTTTC CASSFVDGLSGANVLTF . . TRBV7-8 17 TRBJ2-6
TGTGCCAGCAGCCCCGGTCTAGCGCATAGCTCCTACGAGCAGTACTTC CASSPGLAHSSYEQYF . . TRBV7-6 16 TRBJ2-7
TGTGCCAGCAGGCCGGGACTAGCGGGAGTTGTTTCACAAGAGACCCAGTACTTC CASRPGLAGVVSQETQYF TRBD2 . TRBV5-8 18 TRBJ2-5
TGCAGCGTTGTTTCTGACAGGGGAGGGTATGGCTACACCTTC CSVVSDRGGYGYTF TRBD1 . TRBV29-1 14 TRBJ1-2
TGTGCCAGCAGCTCCGGGGGATTAACCAATGAGCAGTTCTTC CASSSGGLTNEQFF . . TRBV7-9 14 TRBJ2-1
TGTGCCAGCCGGGGCTCTGGAAACACCATATATTTT CASRGSGNTIYF . . TRBV28 12 TRBJ1-3
TGTGCCAGCAGTGCACAGGGGGATTCGTACAATGAGCAGTTCTTC CASSAQGDSYNEQFF TRBD1 . TRBV28 15 TRBJ2-1
TGTGCCAGCAGCCCTGCATTCCAGGTGTTCTCTGCCACTGAAGCTTTCTTT CASSPAFQVFSATEAFF . . TRBV13 17 TRBJ1-1
TGTGCCAGCAGCCAAGAATATTCGGTCGAGCGGCTCAATGAGCAGTTCTTC CASSQEYSVERLNEQFF . . TRBV4-2 17 TRBJ2-1
TGCGCCAGCAGCCAAGTTGGTGTAGGCCACGCGGGTGAGCAGTTCTTC CASSQVGVGHAGEQFF . . TRBV4-3 16 TRBJ2-1
TGTGCCAGCAGCGTACTAGCGGGAGTGAACGAGCAGTACTTC CASSVLAGVNEQYF TRBD2 . TRBV7-9 14 TRBJ2-7
TGCGCCAGCAGCCAAGATTTTGGCGGAGGGACCTACAATGAGCAGTTCTTC CASSQDFGGGTYNEQFF . . TRBV4-3 17 TRBJ2-1
TGTGCCAGCGCCAACAGGTCCGGCTATCAGCCCCAGCATTTT CASANRSGYQPQHF . . TRBV27 14 TRBJ1-5
TGTGCCAGCAGCGCAGAGGGAACCGGGGCCAACGTCCTGACTTTC CASSAEGTGANVLTF . once TRBV9 15 TRBJ2-6
TGTGCCAGCAGCTTACTAGCGGACACCGGGGAGCTGTTTTTT CASSLLADTGELFF TRBD2 . TRBV7-3 14 TRBJ2-2
TGTGCCAGCAGGGGAGGGTCCGGAGGCAGACCTGAAGCTTTCTTT CASRGGSGGRPEAFF . . TRBV7-9 15 TRBJ1-1
TGTGCCACCAGCAGAGATTTGACTAGCGGGATCTCCTACAATGAGCAGTTCTTC CATSRDLTSGISYNEQFF TRBD2 . TRBV15 18 TRBJ2-1
TGTGCCAGCAGTTTCCCGGGACAGGGGCCCCTGACCTTC CASSFPGQGPLTF TRBD1 medium-sized TRBV27 13 TRBJ1-2
TGCGCCAGCAGCCAAGAGAGGCTAGCGGGAGTCTATGAGCAGTTCTTC CASSQERLAGVYEQFF TRBD2 . TRBV4-3 16 TRBJ2-1
TGTGCCAGCAGCCCACAGGAGAACACTGAAGCTTTCTTT CASSPQENTEAFF . . TRBV27 13 TRBJ1-1
TGTGCCAGCAGCTTTAGGGGGGGGACAGATACGCAGTATTTT CASSFRGGTDTQYF . . TRBV5-5 14 TRBJ2-3
TGTGCTAGTGGTTCACAGGGGGCGCGGGATGAGCAGTTCTTC CASGSQGARDEQFF TRBD1 . TRBV12-5 14 TRBJ2-1
TGCAGCGTTGAAGGGACTAGCAGATACGAGCAGTACTTC CSVEGTSRYEQYF TRBD2 . TRBV29-1 13 TRBJ2-7
TGCGCCAGCAGCCAAGTGTTCAGAAACTCTGGAAACACCATATATTTT CASSQVFRNSGNTIYF . . TRBV4-1 16 TRBJ1-3
TGTGCCAGCAGCTTAGGCCCAGGGGACGAGCAGTACTTC CASSLGPGDEQYF . . TRBV11-3 13 TRBJ2-7
TGCAGCGTGCTACTAGCGGGAATGGGCATTCAGTACTTC CSVLLAGMGIQYF TRBD2 . TRBV29-1 13 TRBJ2-4
TGCGCCAGCAGCCAAGATGAGACAGGGGGTTTCTACGAGCAGTACTTC CASSQDETGGFYEQYF TRBD1 . TRBV4-3 16 TRBJ2-7
TGTGCCAGCACCCCGGGATTCCCATGGACCGGGGAGCTGTTTTTT CASTPGFPWTGELFF . . TRBV27 15 TRBJ2-2
TGTGCCAGTAGTATCGGGCTAGCGGGCCTGAATGAGCAGTTCTTC CASSIGLAGLNEQFF TRBD2 . TRBV19 15 TRBJ2-1
TGTGCCAGCAGCGTCCTCCCGGGACAGGGGGCCTACACAGATACGCAGTATTTT CASSVLPGQGAYTDTQYF TRBD1 . TRBV9 18 TRBJ2-3
TGTGCCAGTAGCGACCAGCGGGACTACAATGAGCAGTTCTTC CASSDQRDYNEQFF TRBD2 . TRBV19 14 TRBJ2-1
TGTGCCAGCAGCGCCAGGTGGGAGCTGAACACTGAAGCTTTCTTT CASSARWELNTEAFF . few TRBV9 15 TRBJ1-1
TGTGCCAGCAGTGAGACTAGCGGTAACTACAATGAGCAGTTCTTC CASSETSGNYNEQFF TRBD2 . TRBV6-1 15 TRBJ2-1
TGTGCCAGCAGCACACAACAGGGTTATTCTAACTATGGCTACACCTTC CASSTQQGYSNYGYTF . once TRBV13 16 TRBJ1-2
TGTGCCAGCAGTGAGGGGGGTAATGAAAAACTGTTTTTT CASSEGGNEKLFF . . TRBV25-1 13 TRBJ1-4
TGTGCCAGCAGCCCCCGGGACAGGTCCTACGAGCAGTACTTC CASSPRDRSYEQYF TRBD1 . TRBV9 14 TRBJ2-7
TGTGCCAGCAGCCTGGGGGGTTCTCAGCCCCAGCATTTT CASSLGGSQPQHF . . TRBV28 13 TRBJ1-5
TGCGCCAGCAGCCCCCCGACAGGGGGCACTGAAGCTTTCTTT CASSPPTGGTEAFF TRBD1 . TRBV4-1 14 TRBJ1-1
TGTGCCAGTAGGCACCAGGGAGGCTATGGCTACACCTTC CASRHQGGYGYTF . few TRBV19 13 TRBJ1-2
TGCAGCGTTGGGGACAGGGATAACGGCAATCAGCCCCAGCATTTT CSVGDRDNGNQPQHF TRBD1 . TRBV29-1 15 TRBJ1-5
TGTGCCAGCAGTGAACGGAAGAGAATTGACACAGTCTACGAGCAGTACTTC CASSERKRIDTVYEQYF . . TRBV25-1 17 TRBJ2-7
TGCGCCAGCAGCCAAGATTGGGCTACCTCCTACAATGAGCAGTTCTTC CASSQDWATSYNEQFF . . TRBV4-1 16 TRBJ2-1
TGCGCCAGCAGCTTGGGAGGGACATGGAGACTAGCCAAAAACATTCAGTACTTC CASSLGGTWRLAKNIQYF . once TRBV5-1 18 TRBJ2-4
TGTGCCAGCAGCCAAGGTCGGAGCGAGCAGTACTTC CASSQGRSEQYF . . TRBV13 12 TRBJ2-7
TGTGCTAGTGGTTTGAGTCAGGGGGCGGCTAATGAAAAACTGTTTTTT CASGLSQGAANEKLFF TRBD1 . TRBV12-5 16 TRBJ1-4
TGTGCCAGCACCCGAGGAGCAGATCTCAACTATGGCTACACCTTC CASTRGADLNYGYTF . . TRBV5-4 15 TRBJ1-2
TGTGCCAGCAGAAAGGAGGTCAGGTCCTACGAGCAGTACTTC CASRKEVRSYEQYF . . TRBV27 14 TRBJ2-7
TGCGCCAGCAGCTTTTATGACAGGGGGCCTGGCTACACCTTC CASSFYDRGPGYTF TRBD1 . TRBV5-1 14 TRBJ1-2
TGTGCCAGGGAATCGGGATACAATGAGCAGTTCTTC CARESGYNEQFF . . TRBV21-1 12 TRBJ2-1
TGTGCCAGCGGTGACAGGGGGCCGAACACTGAAGCTTTCTTT CASGDRGPNTEAFF TRBD1 . TRBV2 14 TRBJ1-1
TGTGCCAGCAGCGTAACAGGGGCGTTCGACTATGGCTACACCTTC CASSVTGAFDYGYTF TRBD1 . TRBV9 15 TRBJ1-2
TGTGCCAGCAGTTTACTAGGGAGGACCTACGAGCAGTACTTC CASSLLGRTYEQYF . . TRBV27 14 TRBJ2-7
TGTGCCAGCGGTCGGGACACGGAGAACACTGAAGCTTTCTTT CASGRDTENTEAFF . . TRBV6-1 14 TRBJ1-1
TGTGCCAGCAGTGAGCCGACAGGGTTTGGACAGCCCCAGCATTTT CASSEPTGFGQPQHF TRBD1 . TRBV2 15 TRBJ1-5
TGTGCCAGCAGCCCTACTAGCGGGAGCTTAAACACCGGGGAGCTGTTTTTT CASSPTSGSLNTGELFF TRBD2 few TRBV7-3 17 TRBJ2-2
TGCGCCAGCAGTCATTTCCCACTAGCGGGAGAAGTCTACGAGCAGTACTTC CASSHFPLAGEVYEQYF TRBD2 . TRBV23-1 17 TRBJ2-7